The T cell receptor (beta chain) described here comes from a study of T-cell memory formation after mild COVID-19. Trimming took 0 bases from V and 11 from J, leaving 14 bases between them. CDR1 is LNHDA and CDR2 is SQIVND in the germline V gene (reference sequence). CDR3 length: 14 amino acids. TCRdb used MiXCR to reprocess the 5' RACE reads, holding one entry per CDR3 protein. The sample carries about 340,000 distinct CDR3 sequences, 20% to 25% recorded once. V is TRBV19 and J is TRBJ1-5, with D maybe TRBD1 (5 bases). The source material was PBMCs or a T cell subset sorted from them (not recorded which). The clonotype originates from a young man who had mild COVID-19 (a few samples of this study predate the infection). Cell type and time point are not known. In nucleotides, the CDR3 is TGTGCCAGTAGTATAGAGGCGGGCCCAGGGTCCCAGCATTTT. Translated, it gives CASSIEAGPGSQHF.